The source of this TCR beta chain is a study of OX40 agonist ivuxolimab in advanced cancers. Notes on the study in general: At 0.1-3.0 mg/kg, partial responders had clonal expansion among the lowest observed.

Regarding this clone: The antigen is not known.

The CDR3 spans 18 residues. V gave up 1 base and J gave up 4 bases; unmatched junction bases: 9. CDR1 is MGHRA and CDR2 is YSYEKL in the germline V gene. The data were produced by immunoSEQ multiplex PCR, yet TCRdb's version contains in-frame clones alone and is incomplete. The sample yields about 49,000 clones, about nine tenths seen once. The sequenced sample was CD4+ or CD8+ T cells sorted from blood, obtained in a trial of the OX40 agonist ivuxolimab. The rearrangement joins TRBV4-1 to TRBJ2-7; TRBD2 matches at 14 bases. This TCR derives from an adult with an advanced solid tumor such as melanoma, head and neck, liver or kidney cancer. The CDR3, as DNA: TGCGCCAGCAGCCAAGTTACGACTAGCGGGAGGGCCTTTTACGAGCAGTACTTC. Amino acid sequence: CASSQVTTSGRAFYEQYF.